This T cell receptor (beta chain) was profiled in a study of CD8+ T cells in alopecia areata. Extracted RNA was reverse transcribed into cDNA, the sequencing template. The repertoire was sequenced with immunoSEQ multiplex PCR; TCRdb's copy has only in-frame clones and lacks some. Of 150,000 to 200,000 clones detected, under 80% appear once; the ten largest clones hold approximately 1.3%. Study-wide points: It was lesional scalp, especially alopecia totalis/universalis, that showed higher clonality than normal scalp.

Trimming removed 4 bases at V and 0 bases at J, with 6 bases between. This CDR3 spans 12 amino acids. Germline V gene sequence: CDR1 SQVTM, CDR2 ANQGSEA. This clone has a single count. Its antigen remains unknown. The sample carries other DNA sequences with the same CDR3. The treatment: oral pan-JAK inhibitor, 5-10 mg twice daily. The sequence derives from a human donor with alopecia areata. The specimen was CD4+ T cells sorted from blood, collected around week 50, from a patient treated with tofacitinib. The chain recombines TRBV29-1 with TRBJ1-1; D is ambiguous. CDR3 region: CSVGGMNTEAFF. The CDR3 coding sequence is TGCAGCGTTGGCGGGATGAACACTGAAGCTTTCTTT.